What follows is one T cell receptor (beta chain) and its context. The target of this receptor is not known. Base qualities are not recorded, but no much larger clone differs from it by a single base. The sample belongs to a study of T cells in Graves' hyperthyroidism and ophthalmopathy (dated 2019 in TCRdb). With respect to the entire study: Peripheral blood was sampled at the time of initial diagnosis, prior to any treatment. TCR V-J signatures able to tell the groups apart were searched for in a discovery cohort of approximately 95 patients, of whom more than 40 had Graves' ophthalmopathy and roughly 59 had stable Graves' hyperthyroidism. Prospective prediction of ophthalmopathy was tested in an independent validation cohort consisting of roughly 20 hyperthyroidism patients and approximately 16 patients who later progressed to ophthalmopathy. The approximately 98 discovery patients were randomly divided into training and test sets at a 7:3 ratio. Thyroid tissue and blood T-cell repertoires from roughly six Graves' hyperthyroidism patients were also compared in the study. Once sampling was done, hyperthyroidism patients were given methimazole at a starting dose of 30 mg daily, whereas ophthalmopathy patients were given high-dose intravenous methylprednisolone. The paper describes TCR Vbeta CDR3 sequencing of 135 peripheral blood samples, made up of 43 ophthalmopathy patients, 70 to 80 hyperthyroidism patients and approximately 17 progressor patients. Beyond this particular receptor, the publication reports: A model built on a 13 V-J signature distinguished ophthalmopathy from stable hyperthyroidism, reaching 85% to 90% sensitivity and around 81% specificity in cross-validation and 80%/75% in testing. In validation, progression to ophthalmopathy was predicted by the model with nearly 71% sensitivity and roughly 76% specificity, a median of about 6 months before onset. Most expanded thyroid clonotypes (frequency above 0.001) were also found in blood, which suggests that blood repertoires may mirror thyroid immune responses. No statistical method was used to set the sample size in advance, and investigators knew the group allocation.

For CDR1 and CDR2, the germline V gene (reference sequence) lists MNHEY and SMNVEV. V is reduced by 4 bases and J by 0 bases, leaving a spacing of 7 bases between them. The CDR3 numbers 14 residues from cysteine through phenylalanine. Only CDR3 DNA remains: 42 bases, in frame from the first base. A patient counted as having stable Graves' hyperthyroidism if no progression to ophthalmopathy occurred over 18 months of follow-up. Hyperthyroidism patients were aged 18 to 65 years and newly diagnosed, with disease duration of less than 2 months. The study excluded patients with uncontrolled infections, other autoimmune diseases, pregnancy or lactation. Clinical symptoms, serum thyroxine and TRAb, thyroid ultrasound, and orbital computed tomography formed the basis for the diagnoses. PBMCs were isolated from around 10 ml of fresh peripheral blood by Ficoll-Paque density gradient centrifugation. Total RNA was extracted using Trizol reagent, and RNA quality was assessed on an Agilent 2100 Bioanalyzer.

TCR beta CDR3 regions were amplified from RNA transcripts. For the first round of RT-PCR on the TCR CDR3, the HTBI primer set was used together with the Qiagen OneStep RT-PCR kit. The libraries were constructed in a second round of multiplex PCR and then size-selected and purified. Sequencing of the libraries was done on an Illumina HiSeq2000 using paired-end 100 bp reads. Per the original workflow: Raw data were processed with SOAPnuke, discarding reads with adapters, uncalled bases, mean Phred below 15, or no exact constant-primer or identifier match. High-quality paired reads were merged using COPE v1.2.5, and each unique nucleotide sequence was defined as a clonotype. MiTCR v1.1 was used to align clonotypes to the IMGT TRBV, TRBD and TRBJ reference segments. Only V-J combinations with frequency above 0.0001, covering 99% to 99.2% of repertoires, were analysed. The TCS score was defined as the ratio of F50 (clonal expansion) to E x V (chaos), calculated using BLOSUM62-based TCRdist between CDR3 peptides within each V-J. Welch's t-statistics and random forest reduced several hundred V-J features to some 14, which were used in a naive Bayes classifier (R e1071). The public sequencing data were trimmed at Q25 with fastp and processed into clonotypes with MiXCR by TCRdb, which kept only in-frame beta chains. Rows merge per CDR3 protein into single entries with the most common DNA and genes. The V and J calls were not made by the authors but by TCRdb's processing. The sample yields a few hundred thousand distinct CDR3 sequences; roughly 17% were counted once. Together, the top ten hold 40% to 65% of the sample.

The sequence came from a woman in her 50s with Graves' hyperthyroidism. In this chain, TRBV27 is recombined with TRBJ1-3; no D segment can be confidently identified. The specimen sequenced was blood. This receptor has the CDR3 CASSSRGSGNTIYF. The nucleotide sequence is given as TGTGCCAGCAGTTCCCGGGGCTCTGGAAACACCATATATTTT.